A single sample is the source of the 27 T cell receptor beta chains below, sequenced in a study of PD-1 blockade in mismatch repair-deficient tumors. The data were produced by immunoSEQ multiplex PCR, yet TCRdb's version contains in-frame clones alone and is incomplete. The sample has 100,000 to 150,000 clones, about nine tenths seen once. The material was peripheral blood, obtained 72 weeks after starting pembrolizumab. These receptors were taken from an adult with mismatch repair-deficient cancer.

V gene TRBV5-1 combines with J gene TRBJ1-1, with 8 bases identical to TRBD1. J gave up 1 base and V 0 bases, and 5 bases lay outside the gene matches. This CDR3 is 16 amino acids long. The germline V gene encodes CDR1 SGHRS and CDR2 YFSETQ. The CDR3 sequence is CASSLGRGQENTEAFF. The CDR3 DNA reads as TGCGCCAGCAGCTTGGGGAGGGGACAGGAGAACACTGAAGCTTTCTTT.

V gene TRBV30 combines with J gene TRBJ2-5; TRBD1 is a possible D gene (5 bases). From germline, CDR1 is GTSNPN and CDR2 SVGIG (reference sequence). V lost 8 bases, J lost 0 bases, and 13 bases lay in between. The CDR3 covers 13 residues. The CDR3: CAAMTRDQETQYF. CDR3 bases: TGTGCCGCTATGACCAGGGACCAAGAGACCCAGTACTTC. Complete variable domain (other parts from reference TRBV30 and TRBJ2-5): SQTIHQWPATLVQPVGSPLSLECTVEGTSNPNLYWYRQAAGRGLQLLFYSVGIGQISSEVPQNLSASRPQDRQFILSSKKLLLSDSGFYLCAAMTRDQETQYFGPGTRLLVL.

The chain has TRBV15 and TRBJ2-1, with D maybe TRBD1 (6 bases). The germline gives CDR1 LNHNV, CDR2 YYDKDF (reference sequence). The CDR3 contains 12 residues. V dropped 2 bases and J dropped 12 bases, with 11 bases sitting between them. The CDR3 DNA reads TGTGCCACCAGCAGAACGGACAGAATGCAGTTCTTC. It specifies CATSRTDRMQFF.

The chain recombines TRBV6-5 with TRBJ1-1; tentative D call: TRBD1 (5 bases). Between the trimmed V and J ends, which lost 5 bases and 4 bases, there was a span of 17 bases. CDR3 length: 15 amino acids. The V gene's germline CDR1 is MNHEY and CDR2 SVGAGI. The CDR3 DNA follows: TGTGCCAGCAGTCCCGTACAGGTCTTGGGCACTGAAGCTTTCTTT. Amino acids: CASSPVQVLGTEAFF.

V and J are TRBV6-5 and TRBJ2-7; the match to TRBD2 covers 13 bases. The CDR3 covers 16 residues. The V gene's germline CDR1 is MNHEY and CDR2 SVGAGI. V was pared by 2 bases and J by 0 bases, with 1 base of the junction left unmatched. The CDR3 region is CASSYGTSGDSYEQYF. CDR3 DNA sequence: TGTGCCAGCAGTTACGGGACTAGCGGGGACTCCTACGAGCAGTACTTC.

V and J are TRBV11-2 and TRBJ1-1, with D perhaps TRBD1 (5 bases). There are 14 residues in the CDR3. Germline V gene sequence: CDR1 SGHAT, CDR2 FQNNGV. Trimming pared 1 base from V and 2 bases from J, leaving 8 bases between. The CDR3 loop is CASSLGQLNTEAFF. For the CDR3, the DNA is TGTGCCAGCAGCTTAGGACAGCTTAACACTGAAGCTTTCTTT.

The CDR3 DNA reads as TGTGCCAGCAGTTCGGGGACTGCGATGTGGGGAGATACGCAGTATTTT. This sequence encodes CASSSGTAMWGDTQYF. The chain couples TRBV27 to TRBJ2-3, with D perhaps matching TRBD2 (6 bases). V gave up 4 bases and J gave up 5 bases, with 19 bases separating them. This CDR3 spans 16 amino acids. Germline CDR1 and CDR2: MNHEY and SMNVEV (reference sequence).

The DNA of the CDR3 is TGCAGCGTTGTCGGACAGGGGGACTATGGCTACACCTTC. Translation gives CSVVGQGDYGYTF. The genes are TRBV29-1 and TRBJ1-2; 10 nucleotides line up with TRBD1. CDR1 and CDR2 from the germline V gene are SQVTM and ANQGSEA. The CDR3 runs 13 residues. V shed 4 bases and J 3 bases; nucleotides not matched to a gene: 2.

V usage is TRBV16 and J usage is TRBJ1-1; D unclear. Germline V gene data show CDR1 as KGHSY and CDR2 as FQNENV. Trimming removed 0 bases at V and 7 bases at J, with 9 bases between. This CDR3 comprises 13 residues. The CDR3, as DNA: TGTGCCAGCAGCCAATCACCGGCGGATGAAGCTTTCTTT. This translates into CASSQSPADEAFF.

The V and J genes are TRBV27 and TRBJ2-7, with D perhaps matching TRBD2 (5 bases). Trimming removed 5 bases from V and 4 bases from J, with 15 bases in between. The CDR3 length is 14 residues. The germline gives CDR1 MNHEY, CDR2 SMNVEV (reference sequence). The CDR3 spells CASSRGELLYEQYF. CDR3 DNA: TGTGCCAGCAGTCGGGGTGAGCTCCTTTACGAGCAGTACTTC.

This chain joins TRBV29-1 and TRBJ2-5, with D perhaps TRBD1 (6 bases). This CDR3 region has 12 residues. Trimming removed 8 bases at V and 1 base at J, with 11 bases between. The germline V gene has CDR1 SQVTM and CDR2 ANQGSEA. CDR3 nucleotides: TGCAGCTCTGAGGACAGCCAAGAGACCCAGTACTTC. Protein product: CSSEDSQETQYF.

This clone has only one observation. This chain links TRBV4-1 with TRBJ2-7; the match to TRBD2 covers 13 bases. The germline CDR1 and CDR2 sequences are MGHRA and YSYEKL. V trimming: 4 bases; J trimming: 2 bases; junction bases outside the gene matches: 2. The CDR3 spans 15 residues. CDR3 residues: CASSLGLAGTYEQYF. The CDR3, as DNA: TGCGCCAGCAGCCTGGGACTAGCGGGAACCTACGAGCAGTACTTC.

This clone has only one observation. The rearrangement links TRBV4-1 to TRBJ2-2; 8 bases are shared with TRBD2. From germline, CDR1 is MGHRA and CDR2 YSYEKL. Unmatched junction bases numbered 11, after V lost 4 bases and J lost 4 bases. The CDR3 has 17 amino acids. The CDR3 DNA reads TGCGCCAGCAGCCCCTCCCGTTTAGCGGGAACCACCGGGGAGCTGTTTTTT. Translating it yields CASSPSRLAGTTGELFF.

The V gene is TRBV7-8, the J gene TRBJ2-7, with D possibly TRBD1 on 6 matching bases. Germline values: CDR1 SGHVS, CDR2 FQNEAQ. Trimming removed 3 bases from V and 0 bases from J, with 18 bases in between. This CDR3 contains 17 residues. CDR3 in DNA: TGTGCCAGCAGCTTTCCAAGCAGGACAGACACCTCCTACGAGCAGTACTTC. It encodes CASSFPSRTDTSYEQYF. The full variable domain, its missing parts supplied by reference TRBV7-8 and TRBJ2-7, is GAGVSQSPRYKVAKRGQDVALRCDPISGHVSLFWYQQALGQGPEFLTYFQNEAQLDKSGLPSDRFFAERPEGSVSTLKIQRTQQEDSAVYLCASSFPSRTDTSYEQYFGPGTRLTVT.

V gene TRBV11-2 combines with J gene TRBJ2-7, with 11 bases identical to TRBD2. This CDR3 has 18 residues. The junction had 12 bases not matched to a gene; V was cut back by 3 bases and J by 2 bases. Germline V lookup: CDR1 SGHAT, CDR2 FQNNGV. The CDR3 region is CASSLRLAGRVRTYEQYF. The DNA for the CDR3 is TGTGCCAGCAGCTTGCGACTAGCGGGGAGGGTTCGGACCTACGAGCAGTACTTC.

J is TRBJ1-2 and V is TRBV19; D is ambiguous. Germline V gives CDR1 LNHDA, CDR2 SQIVND (reference sequence). V lost 5 bases, J lost 2 bases, and 9 bases lay in between. The CDR3 length is 13 residues. The CDR3 DNA sequence: TGTGCCAGTAGTTCACACCCCAACTATGGCTACACCTTC. It translates to CASSSHPNYGYTF.

This clone appeared once. V gene TRBV2 combines with J gene TRBJ1-2; weak D call: TRBD1 (6 bases). V dropped 4 bases and J dropped 4 bases, with 13 bases sitting between them. Germline-derived CDR1 and CDR2 are SNHLY and FYNNEI. This CDR3 has 14 amino acids. The CDR3 region has the DNA TGTGCCAGCAGTGGGAAAGGGGGGAGCTATGGCTACACCTTC. Its protein is CASSGKGGSYGYTF. Using reference TRBV2 and TRBJ1-2 for the parts outside the CDR3, the full variable domain is EPEVTQTPSHQVTQMGQEVILRCVPISNHLYFYWYRQILGQKVEFLVSFYNNEISEKSEIFDDQFSVERPDGSNFTLKIRSTKLEDSAMYFCASSGKGGSYGYTFGSGTRLTVV.

This chain links TRBV6-1 with TRBJ2-3; 7 bases fit TRBD2. With 9 bases clipped from V and 5 bases from J, the junction kept 2 bases outside the gene matches. The CDR3 sequence is 11 residues long. Germline V gene lookup returns CDR1 MNHNS and CDR2 SASEGT. The DNA of the CDR3 is TGTGCCAGAATAGCGGGAGATACGCAGTATTTT. Residues: CARIAGDTQYF.

The chain employs TRBV27 and TRBJ2-1; 11 bases are shared with TRBD2. The CDR3 is made up of 14 amino acids. V lost 4 bases and J lost 6; bases outside the gene matches: 2. The germline V gene encodes CDR1 MNHEY and CDR2 SMNVEV (reference sequence). CDR3 coding DNA: TGTGCCAGCAGTTCGGGGACTAGCGGCAATGAGCAGTTCTTC. This codes for CASSSGTSGNEQFF.

The rearrangement links TRBV11-3 to TRBJ2-3; 9 bases agree with TRBD2. Germline CDR1 is SGHNT and CDR2 is YENEEA. J was trimmed by 5 bases and V by 5 bases; bases with no gene match: 14. CDR3 length equals 17 residues. CDR3: CASSTRSGRLHKDTQYF. The CDR3 DNA is TGTGCCAGCAGCACCCGAAGCGGGAGGTTGCATAAAGATACGCAGTATTTT.

The chain carries TRBV5-6 and TRBJ1-4; 9 positions agree with TRBD1. CDR1 SGHDT and CDR2 YYEEEE come from the germline V gene. Germline trimming cut 4 bases from V and 6 bases from J; bases unmatched to any gene: 7. The length of the CDR3 is 15 residues. The CDR3 here is CASSPLRDRDEKLFF. CDR3 coding DNA: TGTGCCAGCAGCCCACTCCGGGACAGGGATGAAAAACTGTTTTTT. Filled out from reference TRBV5-6 and TRBJ1-4, the complete variable domain reads DAGVTQSPTHLIKTRGQQVTLRCSPKSGHDTVSWYQQALGQGPQFIFQYYEEEERQRGNFPDRFSGHQFPNYSSELNVNALLLGDSALYLCASSPLRDRDEKLFFGSGTQLSVL.

The chain recombines TRBV27 with TRBJ2-1; 10 bases map to TRBD2. The CDR3 has 18 amino acids. V shed 4 bases and J 6 bases; nucleotides not matched to a gene: 15. Germline V CDR1 and CDR2: MNHEY, SMNVEV (reference sequence). CDR3 protein: CASSSWRSLAGAVNEQFF. The CDR3 coding sequence is TGTGCCAGCAGTTCTTGGAGGTCGCTAGCGGGAGCGGTCAATGAGCAGTTCTTC.

The rearrangement links TRBV7-9 to TRBJ1-4; D is unresolved. This CDR3 has 12 residues. CDR1 is SEHNR, CDR2 FQNEAQ, per germline (reference sequence). The V gene lost 4 bases and the J gene lost 11 bases, with 11 bases spanning the gap. The CDR3 protein is CASSSGSGKLFF. The CDR3 DNA is TGTGCCAGCAGCTCGGGTTCGGGGAAACTGTTTTTT.

This clone was observed once. This sequence joins TRBV29-1 and TRBJ2-5; the D gene is possibly TRBD1 (6 bases). Germline V gives CDR1 SQVTM, CDR2 ANQGSEA. The V end was cut by 7 bases, the J end by 5 bases, with 20 bases between. This CDR3 is 14 amino acids long. The CDR3 is CSARISGHRETQYF. Written as DNA, the CDR3 is TGCAGCGCCAGGATATCGGGACACAGGGAGACCCAGTACTTC.

V gene TRBV7-9 combines with J gene TRBJ2-3; D might be TRBD2 (6 bases). CDR3 length equals 14 residues. Looked up from germline, CDR1 is SEHNR and CDR2 is FQNEAQ (reference sequence). V gave up 1 base and J gave up 6 bases, with 11 bases separating them. Here the CDR3 reads CASSLGGAGDTQYF. The CDR3 coding sequence is TGTGCCAGCAGCTTAGGAGGGGCGGGGGATACGCAGTATTTT.

This clone was picked up one time. V and J are TRBV28 and TRBJ2-7; 13 nucleotides line up with TRBD2. Trimming took 8 bases from V and 1 from J; bases not matched to a gene: 2. The germline V gene encodes CDR1 MDHEN and CDR2 SYDVKM. The CDR3 is 14 amino acids. The CDR3 region has the DNA TGTGCCAGCGGACTAGCGGGAGAATCCTACGAGCAGTACTTC. It encodes CASGLAGESYEQYF.

This sequence joins TRBV9 and TRBJ1-2; 9 bases agree with TRBD1. CDR1 and CDR2 (germline): SGDLS, YYNGEE. The CDR3 has 15 residues. J was trimmed by 4 bases and V by 3 bases; bases with no gene match: 7. The CDR3 loop is CASSDRLGQGYGYTF. In DNA, the CDR3 is TGTGCCAGCAGCGATCGGTTGGGACAGGGCTATGGCTACACCTTC. Filled out from reference TRBV9 and TRBJ1-2, the complete variable domain reads DSGVTQTPKHLITATGQRVTLRCSPRSGDLSVYWYQQSLDQGLQFLIQYYNGEERAKGNILERFSAQQFPDLHSELNLSSLELGDSALYFCASSDRLGQGYGYTFGSGTRLTVV.